This TCR beta chain was retrieved from a study of blood T cell repertoires in COVID-19. Study summary: The origin of the acute and convalescent COVID-19 samples was the United States, Italy and Spain. The cDNA or gDNA used as material had been derived from T cells, B-cell-depleted T cells, or PBMCs.

In the authors' workflow: Reference gene primer amplification in the assay estimated nucleated cell counts. Produced via immunoSEQ multiplex PCR; TCRdb's table is partial and in-frame only. For V, J and clone size, that table is used; D and trimming come from the DNA. The sample yields approximately 300,000 clones, around four fifths seen once. Sequenced sample: peripheral blood. This receptor was taken from a woman between 45 and 60 years old with acute or convalescent COVID-19.

The CDR3 DNA follows: TGCGCCAGCAGCCCCTCCCTTACAGGGGGTAACATTCAGTACTTC. This codes for CASSPSLTGGNIQYF. The chain is built from TRBV5-1 and TRBJ2-4; 8 nucleotides align to TRBD1. The length of the CDR3 is 15 residues. Trimming removed 4 bases from V and 7 bases from J; junction bases left unmatched: 10. Germline-derived CDR1 and CDR2 are SGHRS and YFSETQ.